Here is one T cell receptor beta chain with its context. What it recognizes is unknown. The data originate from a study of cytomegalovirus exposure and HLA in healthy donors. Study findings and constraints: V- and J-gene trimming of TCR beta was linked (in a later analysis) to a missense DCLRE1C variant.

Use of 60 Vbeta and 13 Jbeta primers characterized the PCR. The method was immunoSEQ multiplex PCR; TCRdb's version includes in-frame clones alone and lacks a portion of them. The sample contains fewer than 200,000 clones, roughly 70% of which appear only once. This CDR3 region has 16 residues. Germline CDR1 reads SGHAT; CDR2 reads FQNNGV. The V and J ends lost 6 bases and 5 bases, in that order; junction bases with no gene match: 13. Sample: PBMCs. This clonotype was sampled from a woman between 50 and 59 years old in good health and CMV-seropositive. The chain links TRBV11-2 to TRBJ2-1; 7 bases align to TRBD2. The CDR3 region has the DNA TGTGCCAGCAGACACTGGGGAGGGAAGACGAACAATGAGCAGTTCTTC. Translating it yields CASRHWGGKTNNEQFF.